This T cell receptor beta chain was sequenced for a study of T cells in localized non-small cell lung cancer. Regarding the study as a whole: Exceeding tumor, uninvolved adjacent lung had the highest T cell clonality.

The germline V gene has CDR1 SGHNT and CDR2 YENEEA. The CDR3 length is 15 residues. Between the trimmed V and J ends, which lost 7 bases and 0 bases, there was a span of 16 bases. Sequenced by immunoSEQ multiplex PCR; TCRdb stores in-frame clones only, minus some. This sample has approximately 2,300 clones, with 25% found just once. Only a few counts were recorded for this clone. No antigen is known for it. This TCR derives from a woman aged 35-75 years with stage III lung adenocarcinoma. The chain recombines TRBV11-3 with TRBJ2-7, with D unresolved. Specimen: lung tumor tissue, collected before any cancer treatment. The CDR3 DNA reads as TGTGCCAGCACCATGCCCGGCTCTTCCTCCTACGAGCAGTACTTC. This sequence encodes CASTMPGSSSYEQYF.